A single sample gave rise to the 29 T cell receptor beta chains below, sequenced in a study of neurological immune-mediated disorders. TCRdb reprocessed the 5' RACE reads via MiXCR and lists one record per CDR3 protein. The sample holds about 14,000 distinct CDR3 sequences, 13% seen once. The sample taken for sequencing was CD8+ T cells from blood. All receptors derive from a female donor with HTLV-1-associated myelopathy (HAM/TSP).

This clonotype was observed many times. V and J are TRBV6-5 and TRBJ2-5; no firm D call. This CDR3 is 14 amino acids long. Germline values: CDR1 MNHEY, CDR2 SVGAGI. Trimming pared 0 bases from V and 3 bases from J, leaving 8 bases between. Here the CDR3 reads CASSYSASKETQYF. The CDR3 bases are TGTGCCAGCAGTTACTCGGCGTCTAAAGAGACCCAGTACTTC.

This clonotype was counted between two and nine times. The V gene is TRBV4-1, the J gene TRBJ2-1; 8 nucleotides align to TRBD2. The CDR3 is 19 residues long. J was trimmed by 5 bases and V by 4 bases; bases with no gene match: 19. From germline, CDR1 is MGHRA and CDR2 YSYEKL. CDR3 residues: CASSLFVRVGGGPNNEQFF. The CDR3 DNA follows: TGCGCCAGCAGCCTCTTTGTTCGGGTGGGCGGGGGGCCTAACAATGAGCAGTTCTTC.

The count of this clonotype is one. The DNA is left out, because the CDR3 cannot be placed on it with certainty; the CDR3 is given as TCRdb lists it. Here the CDR3 reads CASSLEPRYEQYFGPGTGELFF. The chain recombines TRBV5-5 with TRBJ2-2; the D segment call TRBD1 is taken from the table without a DNA check. The CDR3 extends over 22 residues, inclusive of both ends. Per germline, CDR1 SGHKS and CDR2 YYEKEE (reference sequence).

This clonotype was counted many times. The chain has TRBV2 and TRBJ2-1; D ambiguous. Germline assignment: CDR1 SNHLY and CDR2 FYNNEI. CDR3 size: 17 residues. The V and J ends lost 4 bases and 9 bases respectively, with 25 bases between them. CDR3 in DNA: TGTGCCAGCAGTGGGATCCGGGTAGACGTTGTTTCACCTGAGCAGTTCTTC. As protein: CASSGIRVDVVSPEQFF.

Ten or more counts support this clonotype. The chain combines TRBV7-9 with TRBJ2-2, with 8 bases fitting TRBD2. The CDR3 runs to 18 residues. Germline lookup yields CDR1 SEHNR and CDR2 FQNEAQ (reference sequence). Unmatched junction bases numbered 12, after V lost 4 bases and J lost 2 bases. CDR3 loop: CASSSLLRTSGNTGELFF. The CDR3 DNA sequence: TGTGCCAGCAGCTCCCTCCTACGCACTAGCGGAAACACCGGGGAGCTGTTTTTT.

In its sample, this clonotype was seen many times. The chain has TRBV4-1 and TRBJ1-4; tentatively, D is TRBD1 (6 bases). Germline CDR1 is MGHRA and CDR2 is YSYEKL. The CDR3 consists of 18 residues. Trimming shortened V by 0 bases and J by 3 bases, and 17 bases separated the two germline ends. The DNA for the CDR3 is TGCGCCAGCAGCCAAGATCGGTACAGGGAGGAGTCTAATGAAAAACTGTTTTTT. Its protein product is CASSQDRYREESNEKLFF.

This clonotype was counted ten times or more. The chain is built from TRBV4-1 and TRBJ1-4; D not certain. Trimming removed 6 bases from V and 5 bases from J, with 16 bases in between. CDR1 MGHRA and CDR2 YSYEKL come from the germline V gene. This CDR3 is built from 15 residues. The CDR3 sequence is CASRTYLRENEKLFF. The CDR3 DNA is TGCGCCAGCAGGACTTATCTTAGGGAAAATGAAAAACTGTTTTTT.

This clonotype was counted at least ten times. The chain has TRBV7-8 and TRBJ2-2, with D unclear. This CDR3 spans 14 amino acids. The germline V and J ends were trimmed by 2 bases and 7 bases, with 11 bases remaining between them. Germline-derived CDR1 and CDR2 are SGHVS and FQNEAQ. The CDR3 loop is CASSLRSYLGELFF. The CDR3 bases are TGTGCCAGCAGCTTAAGGAGTTATCTCGGGGAGCTGTTTTTT.

This chain joins TRBV5-6 and TRBJ1-1, with D unclear. V gave up 4 bases and J gave up 8 bases, with 15 bases separating them. Per germline, CDR1 SGHDT and CDR2 YYEEEE. The CDR3 is 13 amino acids. The CDR3 is CASSQGMAEEAFF. DNA for the CDR3: TGTGCCAGCAGCCAAGGGATGGCCGAGGAAGCTTTCTTT.

This clonotype has a count of ten or more. The rearrangement uses TRBV6-2 or TRBV6-3 and TRBJ2-3; D unclear. Germline V gene lookup returns CDR1 MNHEY and CDR2 SVGEGT. The CDR3 extends over 15 amino acids. V shed 4 bases and J shed 0 bases, with 11 bases lying between them. CDR3 amino acids: CASSSVSDSTDTQYF. The CDR3 DNA sequence: TGTGCCAGCAGTTCGGTGTCTGATAGCACAGATACGCAGTATTTT.

The sample holds many counts of this clonotype. The V gene is TRBV12-3 or TRBV12-4, the J gene TRBJ2-2; D is possibly TRBD1 (5 bases). The CDR3 consists of 14 residues. Trimming shortened V by 5 bases and J by 2 bases, and 9 bases separated the two germline ends. The CDR3 DNA is TGTGCCAGCAGTCCAGACAGTAACACCGGGGAGCTGTTTTTT. This codes for CASSPDSNTGELFF.

This clonotype was counted many times. The DNA of the CDR3 is TGTGCCATCAGTTCGCCCCACGAGACAGGGAGGATCGCCGGGGAGCTGTTTTTT. It yields the protein CAISSPHETGRIAGELFF. This chain joins TRBV10-3 and TRBJ2-2; possible D gene TRBD1, 7 bases. CDR3 size: 18 residues. Germline-derived CDR1 and CDR2 are ENHRY and SYGVKD. V dropped 5 bases and J dropped 6 bases, with 25 bases sitting between them.

This clonotype was detected ten times or more. The genes are TRBV20-1 and TRBJ2-1; 9 bases fit TRBD2. The CDR3 totals 17 residues. The germline gives CDR1 DFQATT, CDR2 SNEGSKA (reference sequence). With V trimmed by 6 bases and J by 3 bases, 15 bases remained unmatched. CDR3 nucleotide sequence: TGCAGTGCCCCTCCCTCCCCCCCTAGCGGGGTCTACAATGAGCAGTTCTTC. It is translated as CSAPPSPPSGVYNEQFF.

In its sample, this clonotype was seen many times. The V gene is TRBV4-2, the J gene TRBJ2-7; 12 bases map to TRBD2. Per germline, CDR1 LGHNA and CDR2 YNFKEQ. V lost 1 base and J lost 6; bases outside the gene matches: 4. The CDR3 runs 15 residues. The CDR3 loop reads CASSQGRLAGAEQYF. CDR3 coding DNA: TGTGCCAGCAGCCAAGGTCGACTAGCGGGAGCCGAGCAGTACTTC.

This clonotype was counted many times. The chain is built from TRBV7-6 and TRBJ2-1; 9 bases match TRBD2. In germline, CDR1 is SGHVS, CDR2 FNYEAQ. The CDR3 consists of 16 residues. Trimming took 2 bases from V and 7 from J; bases not matched to a gene: 9. DNA for the CDR3: TGTGCCAGCAGCTTATGGGGCGGGAGGGCCTTTAATGAGCAGTTCTTC. It codes for CASSLWGGRAFNEQFF.

This clonotype was recorded at least ten times. This chain uses TRBV6-2 or TRBV6-3 with TRBJ2-2; D is possibly TRBD1 (6 bases). Germline CDR1 and CDR2: MNHEY and SVGEGT. V was shortened by 2 bases and J by 1 base, with 14 bases between the two germline ends. The CDR3 sequence is 17 residues long. In nucleotides, the CDR3 is TGTGCCAGCAGTTACCTCTCCGGACAGTTGAACACCGGGGAGCTGTTTTTT. Its protein product is CASSYLSGQLNTGELFF.

The V call is TRBV6-5, the J call TRBJ2-2; a weak D match, TRBD2 (5 bases). This CDR3 spans 18 amino acids. The V gene's germline CDR1 is MNHEY and CDR2 SVGAGI. Trimming stripped 0 bases from V and 17 bases from J, with 31 bases between. The CDR3 spells CASSYSVAAISNTGEIFF. Written as DNA, the CDR3 is TGTGCCAGCAGTTACTCGGTGGCGGCAATCTCGAACACCGGGGAGATATTTTTT.

This clonotype occurred many times. The V gene is TRBV5-1, the J gene TRBJ2-5; D is unresolved. This CDR3 is 14 amino acids long. Germline V gene data show CDR1 as SGHRS and CDR2 as YFSETQ. V dropped 3 bases and J dropped 3 bases, with 12 bases sitting between them. The CDR3 bases are TGCGCCAGCAGCTCCCTGCCGGGCAAAGAGACCCAGTACTTC. Translating gives CASSSLPGKETQYF.

This clonotype was seen many times. The rearrangement uses TRBV7-9 and TRBJ2-1; a possible D gene is TRBD2 (7 bases). The CDR3 is 17 residues long. The germline V and J ends were trimmed by 4 bases and 5 bases, with 21 bases remaining between them. Germline V lookup: CDR1 SEHNR, CDR2 FQNEAQ (reference sequence). Written as DNA, the CDR3 is TGTGCCAGCAGCTCAGTCTCGAGGACTAGGGGGGACAATGAGCAGTTCTTC. Its translation is CASSSVSRTRGDNEQFF.

Many counts were recorded for this clonotype. This CDR3 reads CASSAKDSGGKGADTQYF. CDR3 nucleotides: TGTGCCAGCAGCGCAAAGGATAGCGGGGGGAAAGGGGCAGATACGCAGTATTTT. This sequence joins TRBV21-1 and TRBJ2-3; the table's D call, TRBD2, has no DNA check behind it. TRBV21-1 is annotated as a pseudogene. There are 18 residues in the CDR3.

This clonotype is large. The chain combines TRBV30 with TRBJ1-1; D may be TRBD1 (6 bases). The CDR3 is 14 residues long. Trimming stripped 4 bases from V and 4 bases from J, with 16 bases between. The germline V gene has CDR1 GTSNPN and CDR2 SVGIG (reference sequence). This CDR3 is CAWTPPADSTEAFF. The CDR3 bases are TGTGCCTGGACCCCCCCGGCGGACAGCACTGAAGCTTTCTTT.

This clonotype was recorded many times. The chain has TRBV4-1 and TRBJ1-6, with 9 positions matching TRBD1. Losses at the gene ends were 2 bases for V and 8 bases for J; bases not matched to a gene: 13. Germline V gene sequence: CDR1 MGHRA, CDR2 YSYEKL. This CDR3 comprises 18 residues. CDR3 nucleotide sequence: TGCGCCAGCAGCCAACGACCTACCCCGGGACAGGGCCATTCACCCCTCCACTTT. This codes for CASSQRPTPGQGHSPLHF.

This clonotype was seen repeatedly, ten times or more. V gene TRBV20-1 combines with J gene TRBJ1-2, with 10 bases matching TRBD1. J lost 1 base, V lost 1 base, and 9 bases had no gene match. The CDR3 extends over 17 amino acids. Germline values: CDR1 DFQATT, CDR2 SNEGSKA (reference sequence). The CDR3 sequence: CSARGGQGRYLNYGYTF. In nucleotides, the CDR3 is TGCAGTGCTAGAGGGGGACAGGGGCGTTACCTTAACTATGGCTACACCTTC.

This chain uses TRBV4-3 with TRBJ2-7, with a tentative D call TRBD1 (6 bases). The germline gives CDR1 LGHNA, CDR2 YSLEER. The CDR3 consists of 15 residues. The V gene lost 1 base and the J gene lost 4 bases, with 14 bases spanning the gap. For the CDR3, the DNA is TGCGCCAGCAGCCAAGCCGTAGGGGGAGAGTACGAGCAGTACTTC. Its translation: CASSQAVGGEYEQYF.

In the case of this clonotype: Mismatch with germline at one junction end may stem from a read error. The rearrangement uses TRBV15 and TRBJ1-1; the D is unclear. The CDR3 covers 13 residues. The germline V gene encodes CDR1 LNHNV and CDR2 YYDKDF (reference sequence). CDR3 sequence (DNA): TGTGACACCAGCATACACGGGAACACTGAAGCTTTCTTT. It yields the protein CDTSIHGNTEAFF.

This clonotype was detected many times. The chain employs TRBV20-1 and TRBJ1-1; D perhaps matches TRBD1 (6 bases). This CDR3 is 12 amino acids long. Germline V gene data show CDR1 as DFQATT and CDR2 as SNEGSKA (reference sequence). V lost 5 bases, J lost 4 bases, and 11 bases lay in between. CDR3 nucleotide sequence: TGCAGTGCTTGGGAGGGGGGCACTGAAGCTTTCTTT. The encoded protein is CSAWEGGTEAFF.

This clonotype was detected ten times or more. The chain uses TRBV7-6 and TRBJ2-2, with TRBD1 as a possible D gene (6 bases). The V end lost 1 base, the J end lost 0 bases, and 12 bases lay between the germline ends. The CDR3 is 17 residues long. Per the germline V gene, CDR1 is SGHVS and CDR2 is FNYEAQ. The CDR3 reads CASSLVRDTANTGELFF. DNA for the CDR3: TGTGCCAGCAGCTTAGTGAGGGACACTGCGAACACCGGGGAGCTGTTTTTT.

At least ten counts were recorded for this clonotype. The V and J genes are TRBV21-1 and TRBJ2-2; the table's TRBD1 call for D was not verified on the DNA. TRBV21-1 is an annotated pseudogene. The CDR3 is 19 residues long. The CDR3 reads CASSKSRGDIPSNTGELFF. The DNA of the CDR3 is TGTGCCAGCAGCAAATCTCGCGGGGACATCCCCTCGAACACCGGGGAGCTGTTTTTT.

The V and J genes are TRBV16 and TRBJ1-5, with unresolved D. V lost 1 base and J lost 0, with 1 base in between. The CDR3 loop spans 13 amino acids. Germline V gene sequence: CDR1 KGHSY, CDR2 FQNENV. Here the CDR3 DNA reads TGTGCCAGCAGCCAATTTAGCAATCAGCCCCAGCATTTT. Its protein is CASSQFSNQPQHF.